This T cell receptor beta chain was identified in a study of blood T cells in healthy people across ages. This clonotype was counted ten times or more. PCR was performed a second time for about 7 to 12 cycles using a sample-barcoded 5' primer and a J-beta primer mix. Via MiXCR, TCRdb re-called the 5' RACE reads, giving one row per CDR3 protein. Counted here are 500,000 to 650,000 distinct CDR3 sequences, roughly a quarter occurring once; the ten biggest clones make up approximately 3.7%. The CDR3 runs 11 residues. The V gene's germline CDR1 is MNHEY and CDR2 SMNVEV (reference sequence). V dropped 10 bases and J dropped 6; count of bases not matched to a gene: 6. Another study also made use of these data, one on T cells of mothers and their children.

The TCR sequence derives from a boy aged 2 to 10 in good health. The sample was blood. The gene calls are TRBV27 and TRBJ2-7; TRBD2 matches 7 bases. The CDR3 loop is CATYWGGEQYF. The CDR3, as DNA: TGTGCCACCTATTGGGGGGGCGAGCAGTACTTC.